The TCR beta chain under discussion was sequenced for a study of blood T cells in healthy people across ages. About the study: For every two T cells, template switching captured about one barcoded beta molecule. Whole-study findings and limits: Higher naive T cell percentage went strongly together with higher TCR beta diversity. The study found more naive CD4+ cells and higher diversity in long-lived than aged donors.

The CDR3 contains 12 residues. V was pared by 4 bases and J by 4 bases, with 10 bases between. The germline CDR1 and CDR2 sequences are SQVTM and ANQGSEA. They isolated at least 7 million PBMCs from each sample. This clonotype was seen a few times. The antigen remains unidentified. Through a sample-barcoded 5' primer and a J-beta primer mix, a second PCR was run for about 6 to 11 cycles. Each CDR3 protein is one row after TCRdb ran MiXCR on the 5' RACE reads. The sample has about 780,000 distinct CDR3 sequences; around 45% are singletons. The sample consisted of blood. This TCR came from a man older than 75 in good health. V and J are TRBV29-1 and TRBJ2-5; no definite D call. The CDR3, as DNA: TGCAGCGTTGTTGCCGTGGGAGAGACCCAGTACTTC. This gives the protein CSVVAVGETQYF.